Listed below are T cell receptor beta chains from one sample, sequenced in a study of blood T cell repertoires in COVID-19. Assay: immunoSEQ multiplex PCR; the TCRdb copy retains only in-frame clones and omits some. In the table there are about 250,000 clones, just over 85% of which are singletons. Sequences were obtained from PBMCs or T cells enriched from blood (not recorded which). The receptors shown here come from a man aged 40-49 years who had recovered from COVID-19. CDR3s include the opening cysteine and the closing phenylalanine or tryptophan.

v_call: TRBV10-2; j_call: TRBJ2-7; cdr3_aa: CATQELQGGGYEQYF
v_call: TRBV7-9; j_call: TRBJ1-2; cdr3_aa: CASDSGREGYTF
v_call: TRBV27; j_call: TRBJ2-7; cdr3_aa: CASRQGYEQYF
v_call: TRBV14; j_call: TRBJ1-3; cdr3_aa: CASSPLRGTDSGNTIYF
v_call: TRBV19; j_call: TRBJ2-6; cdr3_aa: CASSGRDRLGANVLTF
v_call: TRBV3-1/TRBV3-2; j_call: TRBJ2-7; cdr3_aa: CASSHGADRGQYF
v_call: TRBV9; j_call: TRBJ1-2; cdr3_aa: CASSGQGWANYGYTF
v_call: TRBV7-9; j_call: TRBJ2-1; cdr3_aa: CASSLARFGTSGTDEQFF
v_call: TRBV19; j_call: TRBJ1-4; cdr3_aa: CASTQTGANEKLFF
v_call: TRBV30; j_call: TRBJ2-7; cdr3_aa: CAWRTGGYEQYF
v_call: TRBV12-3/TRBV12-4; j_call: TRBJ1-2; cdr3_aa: CASRLTGYGYTF
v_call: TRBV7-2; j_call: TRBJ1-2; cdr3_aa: CASSLVRGQPYGYTF
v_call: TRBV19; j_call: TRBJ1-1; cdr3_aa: CASSDRGQWNTEAFF
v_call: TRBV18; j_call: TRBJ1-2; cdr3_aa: CASSRRQGVINYGYTF
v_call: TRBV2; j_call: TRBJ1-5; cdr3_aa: CASGGQSNQPQHF
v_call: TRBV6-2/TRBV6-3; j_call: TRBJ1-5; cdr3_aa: CASSYSWTGEFQPQHF
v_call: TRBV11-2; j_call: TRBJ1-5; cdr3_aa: CASSSWTGGHNQPQHF
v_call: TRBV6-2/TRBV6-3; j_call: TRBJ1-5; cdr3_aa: CASSYQAGQVILSNQPQHF
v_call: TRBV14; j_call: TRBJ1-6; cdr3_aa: CASSQGADRGQGSPLHF
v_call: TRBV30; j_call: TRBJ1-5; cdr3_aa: CAWSGQGDQPQHF
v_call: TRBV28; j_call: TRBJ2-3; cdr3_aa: CASSPAFRTWDTQYF
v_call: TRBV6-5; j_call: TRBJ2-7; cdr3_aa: CASSYGTGVYEQYF
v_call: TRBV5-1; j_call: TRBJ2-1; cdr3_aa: CASSLEGWTSKYNEQFF
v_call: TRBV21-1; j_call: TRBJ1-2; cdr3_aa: CASSKQGFPSCTF
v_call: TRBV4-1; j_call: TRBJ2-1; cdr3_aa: CASSQGVLKRGAMHEQFF
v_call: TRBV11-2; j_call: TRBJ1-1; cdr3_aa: CASSSGQGKTEAFF
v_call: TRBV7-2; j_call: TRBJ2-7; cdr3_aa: CASSLGPLAGGLYEQYF
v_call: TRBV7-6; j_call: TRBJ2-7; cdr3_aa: CASSLQEGLSYEQYF
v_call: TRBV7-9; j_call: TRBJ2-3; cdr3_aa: CASSSFTDTQYF
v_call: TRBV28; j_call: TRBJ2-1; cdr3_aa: CASSRDSPYNEQFF
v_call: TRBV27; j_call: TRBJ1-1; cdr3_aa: CASSYRGGTRTEAFF
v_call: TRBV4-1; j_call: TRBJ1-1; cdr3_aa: CASSQDSTEAFF
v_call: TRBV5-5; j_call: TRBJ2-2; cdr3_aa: CASSATWDSANTGELFF
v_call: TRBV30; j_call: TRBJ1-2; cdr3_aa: CAYVQGDYGYTF
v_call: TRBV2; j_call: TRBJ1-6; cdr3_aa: CASSPTRQGIFPLHF
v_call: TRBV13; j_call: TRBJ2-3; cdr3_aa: CASSLGAIGTQYF
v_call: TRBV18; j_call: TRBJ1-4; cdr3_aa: CASSPNGANEKLFF
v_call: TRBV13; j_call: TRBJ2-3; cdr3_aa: CASSPSWPGTDTQYF
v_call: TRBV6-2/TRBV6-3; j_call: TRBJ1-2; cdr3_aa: CASSYSLSGQNYGYTF
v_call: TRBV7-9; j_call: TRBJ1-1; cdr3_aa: CASSPTTGVTDTEAFF
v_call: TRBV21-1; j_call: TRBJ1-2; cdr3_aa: CASYKGGNYGYTF
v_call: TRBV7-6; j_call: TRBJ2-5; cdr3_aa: CASSSRLAETQYF
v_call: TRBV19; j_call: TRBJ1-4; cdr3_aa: CASSIGQANEKLFF
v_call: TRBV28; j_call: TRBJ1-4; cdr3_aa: CASSQTPRGGGEKLFF
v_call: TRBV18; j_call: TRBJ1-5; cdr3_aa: CASSPGQGVPFSNQPQHF
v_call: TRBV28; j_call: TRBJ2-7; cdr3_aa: CATITGGRPHEQYF
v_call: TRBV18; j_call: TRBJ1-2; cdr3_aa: CASSPSTGGISGYTF